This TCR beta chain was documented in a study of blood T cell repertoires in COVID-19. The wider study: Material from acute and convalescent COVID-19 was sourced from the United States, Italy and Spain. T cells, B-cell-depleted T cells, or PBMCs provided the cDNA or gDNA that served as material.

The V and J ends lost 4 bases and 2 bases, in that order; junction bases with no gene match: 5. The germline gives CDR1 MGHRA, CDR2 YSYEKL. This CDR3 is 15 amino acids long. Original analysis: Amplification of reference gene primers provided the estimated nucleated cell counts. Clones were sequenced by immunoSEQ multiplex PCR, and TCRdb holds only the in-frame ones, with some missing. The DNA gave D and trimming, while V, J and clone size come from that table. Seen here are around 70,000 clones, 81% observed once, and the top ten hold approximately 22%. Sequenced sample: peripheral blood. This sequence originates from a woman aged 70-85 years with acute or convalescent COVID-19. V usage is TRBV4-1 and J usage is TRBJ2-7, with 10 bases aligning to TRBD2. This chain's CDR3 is CASSLGLARTYEQYF. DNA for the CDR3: TGCGCCAGCAGCCTGGGACTAGCGCGTACCTACGAGCAGTACTTC.